This T cell receptor beta chain was recovered during a study of blood T cell repertoires in COVID-19. Across the whole study: The study drew acute and convalescent COVID-19 samples from the United States, Italy and Spain.

TCRdb keeps only in-frame clones here, not all; method: immunoSEQ multiplex PCR. The table lists more than 200,000 clones, about 80% of them singletons. This clone was seen more than once but under ten times. Sequenced material: peripheral blood. The source is a woman aged 40 to 49 with active or convalescent COVID-19.

CDR3 DNA sequence: TGTGCCAGCAGCCCTAATCGACAGATACTTAACTATGGCTACACCTTC. It yields the protein CASSPNRQILNYGYTF. The rearrangement links TRBV11-1 to TRBJ1-2; D may be TRBD1 (5 bases). Germline-derived CDR1 and CDR2 are SGHAT and FQDESV (reference sequence). This CDR3 has 16 residues. Trimming removed 5 bases from V and 1 base from J, with 17 bases in between.